Listed below are T cell receptor beta chains from one sample, sequenced in a study of blood T cell repertoires in COVID-19. Assay used: immunoSEQ multiplex PCR; TCRdb lists only in-frame clones, some missing. The sample holds about 82,000 clones, approximately 80% seen once. The sample was peripheral blood. These receptors were taken from an elderly man with active or convalescent COVID-19. Each CDR3 is given with its conserved first and last residue.

J | V | CDR3
TRBJ2-1 | TRBV19 | CASSKWGTSGTYNEQFF
TRBJ2-1 | TRBV18 | CASSLRTGGAYNEQFF
TRBJ2-5 | TRBV2 | CASTRLAGKQETQYF
TRBJ1-2 | TRBV10-2 | CASSELQGARDGYTF
TRBJ2-6 | TRBV2 | CASSGTPLGANVLTF
TRBJ1-1 | TRBV19 | CASSTTVDTEAFF
TRBJ2-2 | TRBV4-2 | CASSQRQGRAFVDGELFF
TRBJ1-6 | TRBV18 | CASSPAGTGLASNNSPLHF
TRBJ2-5 | TRBV30 | CAWRLTVRETQYF
TRBJ2-1 | TRBV29-1 | CSAKVSGNEQFF
TRBJ2-1 | TRBV18 | CASSQIAGVSNEQFF
TRBJ2-5 | TRBV3-1/TRBV3-2 | CASSQASIQETQYF
TRBJ2-2 | TRBV11-2 | CASRAGLASAGELFF
TRBJ1-2 | TRBV28 | CASRLTRGGGYTF
TRBJ1-1 | TRBV10-2 | CASSETTGHTEAFF
TRBJ1-1 | TRBV29-1 | CSAVEVTEAFF
TRBJ1-1 | TRBV6-5 | CASSYRGIIMNTEAFF
TRBJ2-5 | TRBV27 | CASSPRWLAGETQYF
TRBJ2-2 | TRBV11-2 | CASSSPGLAVKSTGELFF
TRBJ2-5 | TRBV6-5 | CASCELGAETQYF
TRBJ1-4 | TRBV2 | CASTGRVDEKLFF
TRBJ2-1 | TRBV9 | CASSVGSLADNEQFF
TRBJ2-6 | TRBV3-1/TRBV3-2 | CASSQDPRTSGTGANVLTF
TRBJ1-2 | TRBV5-4 | CASSLAPGPWYGYTF
TRBJ1-3 | TRBV6-4 | CASSAWEGRGNTIYF
TRBJ1-4 | TRBV19 | CASSMAGTTNEKLFF
TRBJ2-3 | TRBV19 | CASSTGVGTDTQYF
TRBJ2-1 | TRBV5-4 | CASSPSGLAGKNEQFF
TRBJ1-6 | TRBV12-3/TRBV12-4 | CASSLQGTGPLHF
TRBJ1-1 | TRBV27 | CASSALQGWTEAFF
TRBJ1-6 | TRBV6-5 | CASSYSREGNSPLHF
TRBJ2-3 | TRBV27 | CASSLGREAGAQYF
TRBJ2-3 | TRBV4-1 | CASSQDIVQGHFIDTQYF
TRBJ2-5 | TRBV28 | CASSLTGGGQETQYF
TRBJ1-3 | TRBV19 | CASSRQVTAGNTIYF
TRBJ1-6 | TRBV5-1 | CASSLQGGNSPLHF
TRBJ2-2 | TRBV5-1 | CASSERTPTQSGPSPGELFF
TRBJ1-2 | TRBV7-8 | CASSAEQGLRGYTF
TRBJ1-5 | TRBV19 | CASSWTGNSNQPQHF
TRBJ1-6 | TRBV7-9 | CASSLESGSPLHF
TRBJ2-2 | TRBV5-1 | CASSLVESGELFF
TRBJ1-2 | TRBV7-9 | CASSSDWVNYGYTF
TRBJ2-1 | TRBV20-1 | CSASVGLAGGREQFF
TRBJ1-6 | TRBV7-2 | CASSLRLGEISPLHF
TRBJ1-6 | TRBV6-4 | CASSPTREHNSPLHF
TRBJ1-4 | TRBV3-1/TRBV3-2 | CASSPPGGRAEKLFF
TRBJ2-3 | TRBV3-1/TRBV3-2 | CASSRPRASTDTQYF
TRBJ2-3 | TRBV13 | CASSDRRSADTQYF
TRBJ2-2 | TRBV18 | CASSPSGGYTGELFF
TRBJ1-1 | TRBV7-9 | CASSLRGEAFF
TRBJ1-1 | TRBV10-2 | CASSETGSDTEAFF
TRBJ1-3 | TRBV14 | CASSLGTFSGNTIYF
TRBJ2-3 | TRBV2 | CASSVGRQPSTDTQYF